Listed below are T cell receptor beta chains from one sample, sequenced in a study of blood T cell repertoires in COVID-19. Libraries were prepared by immunoSEQ multiplex PCR; TCRdb keeps only in-frame clonotypes and omits some of them. The profile covers some 250,000 clones, with more than 75% appearing a single time and 0.9% to 1% taken by the ten largest. Sequencing was done on a sample of peripheral blood. These receptors were collected from a woman in her thirties or forties who had recovered from COVID-19. The CDR3 runs from the conserved cysteine through the conserved F or W. A D gene is named only where the DNA matches it firmly. Clone size is given for some rows only: seen once, a few or many times, or a class if the clone is expanded.

j_call: TRBJ1-1; clone_size: once; v_call: TRBV6-5; d_call: .; cdr3_nt: TGTGCCAGCAGCTTGGGAGGGGGTGAAGCTTTCTTT; cdr3_aa: CASSLGGGEAFF
j_call: TRBJ2-3; clone_size: .; v_call: TRBV5-6; d_call: TRBD1; cdr3_nt: TGTGCCAGCAGCCCCCGGGGACAGCGGTACACAGATACGCAGTATTTT; cdr3_aa: CASSPRGQRYTDTQYF
j_call: TRBJ1-6; clone_size: .; v_call: TRBV9; d_call: TRBD1; cdr3_nt: TGTGCCAGCAGCCCGGGACAGGTTAATTCACCCCTCCACTTT; cdr3_aa: CASSPGQVNSPLHF
j_call: TRBJ2-2; clone_size: .; v_call: TRBV5-1; d_call: TRBD2; cdr3_nt: TGCGCCAGCACCACGGGACTAGCGAACACCGGGGAGCTGTTTTTT; cdr3_aa: CASTTGLANTGELFF
j_call: TRBJ2-1; clone_size: .; v_call: TRBV11-3; d_call: .; cdr3_nt: TGTGCCAGCAGCTTCCCCATTGGGAGCTCCTACAATGAGCAGTTCTTC; cdr3_aa: CASSFPIGSSYNEQFF
j_call: TRBJ2-1; clone_size: .; v_call: TRBV2; d_call: .; cdr3_nt: TGTGCCCCAAGCGTCCGGGGCTACAATGAGCAGTTCTTC; cdr3_aa: CAPSVRGYNEQFF
j_call: TRBJ1-1; clone_size: .; v_call: TRBV27; d_call: TRBD1; cdr3_nt: TGTGCCAGCAGTTCACCCCCGGGACAGGGACCCCTGGGCACTGAAGCTTTCTTT; cdr3_aa: CASSSPPGQGPLGTEAFF
j_call: TRBJ1-1; clone_size: .; v_call: TRBV19; d_call: .; cdr3_nt: TGTGCCAGTAGCCTCTATGCGGGCACTGAAGCTTTCTTT; cdr3_aa: CASSLYAGTEAFF
j_call: TRBJ1-1; clone_size: few; v_call: TRBV19; d_call: .; cdr3_nt: TGTGCCAGTAGTATAGCCGGGAGAGGCACTGAAGCTTTCTTT; cdr3_aa: CASSIAGRGTEAFF
j_call: TRBJ2-5; clone_size: .; v_call: TRBV24-1; d_call: TRBD2; cdr3_nt: TGTGCCACCAGCGGACTAGCGGGAGGGACTGAAGAGACCCAGTACTTC; cdr3_aa: CATSGLAGGTEETQYF
j_call: TRBJ1-6; clone_size: .; v_call: TRBV5-4; d_call: TRBD1; cdr3_nt: TGTGCCAGCAGCCCCGGGACAGGACCCTCCTATAATTCACCCCTCCACTTT; cdr3_aa: CASSPGTGPSYNSPLHF
j_call: TRBJ2-1; clone_size: .; v_call: TRBV18; d_call: TRBD2; cdr3_nt: TGTGCCAGCTCCAAAGGGGCTAGCGGTCACAATGAGCAGTTCTTC; cdr3_aa: CASSKGASGHNEQFF
j_call: TRBJ2-5; clone_size: .; v_call: TRBV5-1; d_call: TRBD2; cdr3_nt: TGCGCCAGCAGCCACCTATCGGCGGGAGAGGGGGAGACCCAGTACTTC; cdr3_aa: CASSHLSAGEGETQYF
j_call: TRBJ1-1; clone_size: .; v_call: TRBV7-9; d_call: .; cdr3_nt: TGTGCCAGCAGCGGCCACACGAGGCAAAACACTGAAGCTTTCTTT; cdr3_aa: CASSGHTRQNTEAFF
j_call: TRBJ1-2; clone_size: .; v_call: TRBV27; d_call: .; cdr3_nt: TGTGCCAGCAGTCTGGGCATGGGGGGATATGGCTACACCTTC; cdr3_aa: CASSLGMGGYGYTF
j_call: TRBJ2-3; clone_size: .; v_call: TRBV19; d_call: .; cdr3_nt: TGTGCCAGTAGTGCACTAGGGGATACGCAGTATTTT; cdr3_aa: CASSALGDTQYF
j_call: TRBJ1-3; clone_size: .; v_call: TRBV25-1; d_call: TRBD1; cdr3_nt: TGTGCCAGCAGTCCCCGGCAGGGGGCTCTTGGAAACACCATATATTTT; cdr3_aa: CASSPRQGALGNTIYF
j_call: TRBJ1-4; clone_size: .; v_call: TRBV29-1; d_call: .; cdr3_nt: TGCAGCTACAGTGGCTCGGGGGAAAAACTGTTTTTT; cdr3_aa: CSYSGSGEKLFF
j_call: TRBJ2-7; clone_size: .; v_call: TRBV5-1; d_call: .; cdr3_nt: TGCGCCAGCAGCCCGGGAAGGCGGTCCGAGCAGTACTTC; cdr3_aa: CASSPGRRSEQYF
j_call: TRBJ2-5; clone_size: .; v_call: TRBV7-2; d_call: .; cdr3_nt: TGTGCCAGCAGCTTAGCGCGCGGGATGAGGGAGACCCAGTACTTC; cdr3_aa: CASSLARGMRETQYF
j_call: TRBJ2-5; clone_size: .; v_call: TRBV30; d_call: TRBD1; cdr3_nt: TGTGCCTGGAGTGGGTTGGGGACAGGGGGATGGCAAGAGACCCAGTACTTC; cdr3_aa: CAWSGLGTGGWQETQYF
j_call: TRBJ1-1; clone_size: .; v_call: TRBV28; d_call: .; cdr3_nt: TGTGCCAGCAGTACAGCAATCTCCTTGAACACTGAAGCTTTCTTT; cdr3_aa: CASSTAISLNTEAFF
j_call: TRBJ2-4; clone_size: .; v_call: TRBV6-2/TRBV6-3; d_call: .; cdr3_nt: TGTGCCAGCAGTTACCCCCGACAGGCGATAGCCAAAAACATTCAGTACTTC; cdr3_aa: CASSYPRQAIAKNIQYF
j_call: TRBJ1-1; clone_size: .; v_call: TRBV18; d_call: .; cdr3_nt: TGTGCCAGCTCCCCCGGGTGGGGGCCGAACACTGAAGCTTTCTTT; cdr3_aa: CASSPGWGPNTEAFF
j_call: TRBJ2-1; clone_size: .; v_call: TRBV6-6; d_call: TRBD2; cdr3_nt: TGTGCCAGCACCCCGGGACTAGGTGATGAGCAGTTCTTC; cdr3_aa: CASTPGLGDEQFF
j_call: TRBJ2-3; clone_size: .; v_call: TRBV6-5; d_call: .; cdr3_nt: TGTGCCAGCAGCCCCGGGGTGGGTACGCAGTATTTT; cdr3_aa: CASSPGVGTQYF
j_call: TRBJ1-5; clone_size: .; v_call: TRBV5-5; d_call: .; cdr3_nt: TGTGCCAGCAGCTTGCCAGGGAATCAGCCCCAGCATTTT; cdr3_aa: CASSLPGNQPQHF
j_call: TRBJ2-7; clone_size: few; v_call: TRBV5-3; d_call: .; cdr3_nt: TGTGCCAGAAGCCACCCCGGGGAGCAGTACTTC; cdr3_aa: CARSHPGEQYF
j_call: TRBJ1-3; clone_size: .; v_call: TRBV9; d_call: .; cdr3_nt: TGTGCCAGCAGCGAGGCGGGTGGAGGAAACACCATATATTTT; cdr3_aa: CASSEAGGGNTIYF
j_call: TRBJ2-7; clone_size: .; v_call: TRBV7-9; d_call: .; cdr3_nt: TGTGCCAGCAGCTTAGAAGGCCCTAGAGCCTACGAGCAGTACTTC; cdr3_aa: CASSLEGPRAYEQYF
j_call: TRBJ2-1; clone_size: .; v_call: TRBV24-1; d_call: .; cdr3_nt: TGTGCCACCAGTGATTTCACCACGAGCTCCTACAATGAGCAGTTCTTC; cdr3_aa: CATSDFTTSSYNEQFF
j_call: TRBJ1-3; clone_size: .; v_call: TRBV18; d_call: .; cdr3_nt: TGTGCCAGCTCACCACGGCAGAACAACCTCTCTGGAAACACCATATATTTT; cdr3_aa: CASSPRQNNLSGNTIYF
j_call: TRBJ2-3; clone_size: .; v_call: TRBV28; d_call: .; cdr3_nt: TGTGCCAGCAGTCCCCCAGCGGGTACGCAGTATTTT; cdr3_aa: CASSPPAGTQYF
j_call: TRBJ1-2; clone_size: .; v_call: TRBV10-3; d_call: .; cdr3_nt: TGTGCCATCAGTGAGTCCGTTGCTTCAGGCCCGGCCCCACGCTACACCTTC; cdr3_aa: CAISESVASGPAPRYTF
j_call: TRBJ1-6; clone_size: .; v_call: TRBV28; d_call: TRBD1; cdr3_nt: TGTGCCAGCAGTCCGGGACAGGGGGCCACCTATAATTCACCCCTCCACTTT; cdr3_aa: CASSPGQGATYNSPLHF
j_call: TRBJ2-2; clone_size: .; v_call: TRBV27; d_call: .; cdr3_nt: TGTGCCAGCATGGTCCAGGGGGGCACCGGGGAGCTGTTTTTT; cdr3_aa: CASMVQGGTGELFF
j_call: TRBJ1-2; clone_size: .; v_call: TRBV7-9; d_call: TRBD1; cdr3_nt: TGTGCCAGCAACCCCCTGGCAGGGGGCTATGGCTACACCTTC; cdr3_aa: CASNPLAGGYGYTF
j_call: TRBJ2-5; clone_size: .; v_call: TRBV5-5; d_call: .; cdr3_nt: TGTGCCAGCACCTCGGGGGACCACCAAGAGACCCAGTACTTC; cdr3_aa: CASTSGDHQETQYF
j_call: TRBJ1-1; clone_size: .; v_call: TRBV19; d_call: .; cdr3_nt: TGTGCCAGTAGTCCCAGAGGGCGAGAGAACACTGAAGCTTTCTTT; cdr3_aa: CASSPRGRENTEAFF
j_call: TRBJ1-3; clone_size: once; v_call: TRBV7-9; d_call: TRBD1; cdr3_nt: TGTGCCAGCAGCCAGCAGGGGGCTGCTGGAAACACCATATATTTT; cdr3_aa: CASSQQGAAGNTIYF
j_call: TRBJ1-1; clone_size: .; v_call: TRBV27; d_call: .; cdr3_nt: TGTGCCAGCAGTCCGGGGGGGTGGGGGCAAGCTTTCTTT; cdr3_aa: CASSPGGWGQAFF
j_call: TRBJ2-1; clone_size: once; v_call: TRBV9; d_call: TRBD2; cdr3_nt: TGTGCCAGCAGCGTCGCCATAGCGGGAGGCTCCTACAATGAGCAGTTCTTC; cdr3_aa: CASSVAIAGGSYNEQFF
j_call: TRBJ2-7; clone_size: .; v_call: TRBV9; d_call: .; cdr3_nt: TGTGCCAGCAGCGCCAGAACTGGGCTCTACGAACAGTACTTC; cdr3_aa: CASSARTGLYEQYF
j_call: TRBJ2-3; clone_size: .; v_call: TRBV4-3; d_call: TRBD2; cdr3_nt: TGCGCCAGCAGCCAAGAGTTAACGGGAGGGGCAGATACGCAGTATTTT; cdr3_aa: CASSQELTGGADTQYF
j_call: TRBJ2-1; clone_size: .; v_call: TRBV5-4; d_call: .; cdr3_nt: TGTGCCAGCAGCTTGGGGGGGGACGGATACTACAATGAGCAGTTCTTC; cdr3_aa: CASSLGGDGYYNEQFF